This TCR beta chain was profiled in a study of blood T cells in healthy people across ages. Whole-study findings and limits: As naive T cell percentage varied, TCR beta diversity correlated strongly with it.

As regards this clonotype: What it recognizes is unknown.

Combining a sample-barcoded 5' primer with a J-beta primer mix, a second PCR ran for 7 to 11 cycles. One entry per CDR3 protein, called by TCRdb with MiXCR from the 5' RACE reads. The sample has about 1.5 million distinct CDR3 sequences; roughly 43% are singletons. The ends were cut back, 5 bases at V and 3 bases at J, with 13 bases in the middle. The CDR3 loop spans 14 amino acids. CDR1 is SGHTA, CDR2 FQGNSA, per germline. V and J are TRBV7-2 and TRBJ1-1; tentative D call: TRBD1 (5 bases). This receptor was obtained from a young woman in good health. Input material: blood. CDR3 sequence (DNA): TGTGCCAGCAGCGCGGGACTGTCGCACACTGAAGCTTTCTTT. Protein product: CASSAGLSHTEAFF.